The T cell receptor beta chain under discussion was sequenced for a study of cytomegalovirus exposure and HLA in healthy donors. Looking at the study overall: Unique TCRs numbering some 93 million, obtained from HLA-typed donors, made up an early data release.

Findings of the study overall: Sequencing likely caused a cluster of highly shared sequence variants. The authors listed 164 TCR beta chains as cytomegalovirus-associated. In a later analysis, a missense DCLRE1C variant was linked to TCR beta V- and J-gene trimming.

With respect to this clone: Its antigen remains unidentified. A read error may account for a junction end that differs from germline.

The PCR was carried out with 60 Vbeta primers and 13 Jbeta primers. Measured with immunoSEQ multiplex PCR; TCRdb has only the in-frame clones, and not every one. Altogether some 96,000 clones are present, about three quarters being singletons, with the ten largest covering 7% to 9%. The sequence was collected from a middle-aged man in good health and CMV-seropositive. Sequencing was carried out using PBMCs.

The CDR3 loop is CASSQGAVETQYF. Written as DNA, the CDR3 is TGTGCTAGCAGCCAAGGGGCGGTGGAGACCCAGTACTTC. The chain uses TRBV7-7 and TRBJ2-5; D is perhaps TRBD1 (5 bases). The germline V gene has CDR1 SSHAT and CDR2 FNYEAQ (reference sequence). CDR3 length: 13 amino acids.